The 11 T cell receptor beta chains below all came from one sample that was sequenced in a study of blood T cell repertoires in COVID-19. Clones were sequenced by immunoSEQ multiplex PCR, and TCRdb holds only the in-frame ones, with some missing. The table shows 430,000 or so clones, with more than 75% occurring only once. Sequenced sample: PBMCs or T cells enriched from blood (not recorded which). These TCRs come from a woman in her thirties or forties who had recovered from COVID-19.

This chain uses TRBV24-1 with TRBJ2-1; 8 bases fit TRBD2. Losses at the gene ends were 4 bases for V and 9 bases for J; bases not matched to a gene: 4. The CDR3 loop spans 13 amino acids. CDR1 is KGHDR and CDR2 is SFDVKD in the germline V gene. CDR3: CATSESSGAEQFF. The CDR3, as DNA: TGTGCCACCAGTGAGAGTAGCGGGGCTGAGCAGTTCTTC.

This rearrangement joins TRBV28 to TRBJ1-5; the D gene is possibly TRBD1 (5 bases). CDR1 and CDR2 (germline): MDHEN, SYDVKM. Trimming took 8 bases from V and 4 from J, leaving 27 bases between them. CDR3 length equals 18 residues. CDR3 coding DNA: TGTGCCAGCCGTGGGGCTAGTGGGTACGGGAGGGATAATCAGCCCCAGCATTTT. This codes for CASRGASGYGRDNQPQHF.

The chain uses TRBV6-1 and TRBJ2-1; D is perhaps TRBD2 (6 bases). The germline CDR1 and CDR2 sequences are MNHNS and SASEGT. The V gene lost 0 bases and the J gene lost 5 bases, with 20 bases spanning the gap. The CDR3 length is 18 residues. The CDR3 loop reads CASSEARAGLLLHNEQFF. CDR3 in DNA: TGTGCCAGCAGTGAAGCGAGGGCGGGATTACTCTTACACAATGAGCAGTTCTTC.

CDR3 in amino acids: CASSQSAGATYNEQFF. CDR3 bases: TGCGCCAGCAGTCAATCGGCAGGGGCAACATACAATGAGCAGTTCTTC. This sequence joins TRBV23-1 and TRBJ2-1; the D gene is possibly TRBD1 (6 bases). TRBV23-1 is filed as an ORF, its function uncertain. The CDR3 extends over 16 amino acids. Between the trimmed V and J ends, which lost 0 bases and 4 bases, there was a span of 13 bases.

V and J are TRBV13 and TRBJ1-2; D gene ambiguous. CDR3 length: 13 amino acids. The V gene lost 1 base and the J gene lost 4 bases, with 7 bases spanning the gap. Germline V gene data show CDR1 as PRHDT and CDR2 as FYEKMQ (reference sequence). The CDR3 region has the DNA TGTGCCAGCAGCTTAGTACGACTCTATGGCTACACCTTC. This gives the protein CASSLVRLYGYTF.

CDR3 sequence: CASSSRTGELFF. The CDR3 bases are TGTGCCAGCAGCTCCCGGACCGGGGAGCTGTTTTTT. J is TRBJ2-2 and V is TRBV7-7; D gene ambiguous. There are 12 residues in the CDR3. The germline gives CDR1 SSHAT, CDR2 FNYEAQ (reference sequence). Trimming removed 4 bases from V and 5 bases from J, with 5 bases in between.

This clone was detected once. The CDR3 loop reads CASSLRGQNTGELFF. The DNA of the CDR3 is TGTGCCAGCAGCTTGAGGGGGCAGAACACCGGGGAGCTGTTTTTT. The rearrangement joins TRBV5-4 to TRBJ2-2; 7 bases map to TRBD1. Germline V gene sequence: CDR1 SGHNT, CDR2 YYREEE (reference sequence). This CDR3 spans 15 amino acids. J lost 1 base, V lost 1 base, and 1 base had no gene match.

The rearrangement uses TRBV5-1 and TRBJ1-1; D not certain. Trimming cost V 4 bases and J 5 bases, with 21 bases left between them. The CDR3 runs 16 residues. Germline lookup yields CDR1 SGHRS and CDR2 YFSETQ. CDR3 DNA sequence: TGCGCCAGCAGCGCCTCAACGACCAAAGGCGGTACTGAAGCTTTCTTT. Amino acid sequence: CASSASTTKGGTEAFF.

The CDR3: CASSQAGRYEQYF. For the CDR3, the DNA is TGTGCCAGCAGCCAAGCTGGGCGCTACGAGCAGTACTTC. This sequence joins TRBV3-1 (or the pseudogene TRBV3-2) and TRBJ2-7; no reliable D call. CDR1 LGHDT and CDR2 YNNKEL come from the germline V gene (reference sequence). V lost 1 base and J lost 3, with 7 bases in between. The CDR3 has 13 residues.

The chain carries TRBV29-1 and TRBJ2-6; D might be TRBD2 (5 bases). Trimming took 4 bases from V and 3 from J, leaving 19 bases between them. Germline V lookup: CDR1 SQVTM, CDR2 ANQGSEA. The CDR3 contains 17 residues. The CDR3 DNA reads as TGCAGCGTTGGCCCGCCTGTTCGTGCGGGTGGGGCCAACGTCCTGACTTTC. Translation gives CSVGPPVRAGGANVLTF.

The table lists this clone with a count of one. The rearrangement links TRBV29-1 to TRBJ2-1; TRBD2 matches 14 bases. The V and J ends lost 7 bases and 5 bases, in that order; junction bases with no gene match: 4. Germline CDR1 SQVTM, CDR2 ANQGSEA. The CDR3 runs to 14 residues. The CDR3 spells CSAETSGRDNEQFF. The CDR3 nucleotides are TGCAGCGCCGAGACTAGCGGGAGGGACAATGAGCAGTTCTTC.